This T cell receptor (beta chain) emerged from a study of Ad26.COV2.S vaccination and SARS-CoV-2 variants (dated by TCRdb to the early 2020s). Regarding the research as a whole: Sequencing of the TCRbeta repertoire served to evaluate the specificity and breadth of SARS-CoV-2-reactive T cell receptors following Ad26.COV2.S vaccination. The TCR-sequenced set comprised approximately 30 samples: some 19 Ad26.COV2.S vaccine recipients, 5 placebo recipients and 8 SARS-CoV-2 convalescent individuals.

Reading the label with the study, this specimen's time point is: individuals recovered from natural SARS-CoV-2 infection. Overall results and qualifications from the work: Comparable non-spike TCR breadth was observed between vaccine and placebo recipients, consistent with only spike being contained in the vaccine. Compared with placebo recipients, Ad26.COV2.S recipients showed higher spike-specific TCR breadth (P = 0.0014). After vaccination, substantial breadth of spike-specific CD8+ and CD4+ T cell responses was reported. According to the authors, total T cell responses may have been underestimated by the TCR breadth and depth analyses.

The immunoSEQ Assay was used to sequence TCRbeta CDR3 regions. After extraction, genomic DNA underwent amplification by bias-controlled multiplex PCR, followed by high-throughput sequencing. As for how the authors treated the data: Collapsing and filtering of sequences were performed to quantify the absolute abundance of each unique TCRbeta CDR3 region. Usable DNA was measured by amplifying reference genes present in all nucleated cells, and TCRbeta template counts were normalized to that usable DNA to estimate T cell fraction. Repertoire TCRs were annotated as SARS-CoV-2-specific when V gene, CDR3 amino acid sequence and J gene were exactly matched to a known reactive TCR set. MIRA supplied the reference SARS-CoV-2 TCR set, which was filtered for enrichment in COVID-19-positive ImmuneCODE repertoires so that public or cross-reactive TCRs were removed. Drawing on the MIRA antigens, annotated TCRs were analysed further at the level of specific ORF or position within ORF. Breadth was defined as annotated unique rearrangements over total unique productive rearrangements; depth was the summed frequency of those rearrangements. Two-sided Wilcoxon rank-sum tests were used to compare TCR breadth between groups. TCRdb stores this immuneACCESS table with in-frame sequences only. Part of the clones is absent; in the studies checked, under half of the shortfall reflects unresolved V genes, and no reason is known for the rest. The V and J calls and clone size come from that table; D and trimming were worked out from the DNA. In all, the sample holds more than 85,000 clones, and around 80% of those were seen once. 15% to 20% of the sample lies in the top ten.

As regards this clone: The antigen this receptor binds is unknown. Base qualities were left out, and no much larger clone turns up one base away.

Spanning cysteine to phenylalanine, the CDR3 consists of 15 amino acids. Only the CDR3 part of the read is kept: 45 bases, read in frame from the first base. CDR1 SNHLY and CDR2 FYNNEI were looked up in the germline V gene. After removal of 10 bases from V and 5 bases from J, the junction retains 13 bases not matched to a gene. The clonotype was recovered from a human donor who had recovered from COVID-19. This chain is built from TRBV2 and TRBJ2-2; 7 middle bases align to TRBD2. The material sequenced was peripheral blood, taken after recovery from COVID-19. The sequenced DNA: TGTGCCAAAAGGGAGGGCTCTTCTGAAACCGGGGAGCTGTTTTTT. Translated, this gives CAKREGSSETGELFF.